Detailed here is one T cell receptor beta chain. Its target is unknown. The CDR3 is made up of 14 amino acids. Trimming removed 4 bases at V and 2 bases at J, with 12 bases between. The V gene's germline CDR1 is MNHEY and CDR2 SMNVEV (reference sequence). The repertoire was sequenced with immunoSEQ multiplex PCR; TCRdb's copy has only in-frame clones and lacks some. The sample has approximately 24,000 clones, about 75% seen once. CD4+ T cells from unexposed donors were obtained before the COVID-19 pandemic (2011-2018). The cells were cultured for less than twelve days before CD4+ T cells were isolated. The entry originates in a study of CD4 T cells in relation to SARS-CoV-2 and coronaviruses.

Input material: CD4+ T cells from PBMCs, cultured in vitro. The TCR sequence derives from a human donor in good health. This chain uses TRBV27 with TRBJ2-7, with TRBD2 as a possible D gene (5 bases). CDR3 loop: CASSYTSRAYEQYF. The DNA for the CDR3 is TGTGCCAGCAGTTACACTAGTAGGGCCTACGAGCAGTACTTC.